What follows describes a single TCR beta chain. Its antigen is not identified. From germline, CDR1 is SGHDT and CDR2 YYEEEE. V was shortened by 4 bases and J by 0 bases, with 13 bases between the two germline ends. The CDR3 runs to 15 residues. It was with 60 Vbeta and 13 Jbeta primers that the PCR ran. Assay used: immunoSEQ multiplex PCR; TCRdb lists only in-frame clones, some missing. The data contain about 200,000 clones, around 78% of them singletons. This sample is drawn from a study of cytomegalovirus exposure and HLA in healthy donors. Study observations and caveats: Follow-up analysis later connected one missense variant in DCLRE1C with trimming of TCR beta V- and J-genes. HLA allele associations emerged for some 16,000 TCR beta sequences in a later analysis, at 0.05 false discovery rate. Accurate prediction of HLA-A and HLA-B alleles (for most subjects) was reportedly achieved from TCR beta sequences.

What was sequenced was PBMCs. This sequence was found in a man aged 25-40 years in good health and CMV-seronegative. This chain links TRBV5-6 with TRBJ1-1; D might be TRBD1 (5 bases). CDR3 bases: TGTGCCAGCAGCCGGCAGGGATATGTGAACACTGAAGCTTTCTTT. This sequence encodes CASSRQGYVNTEAFF.